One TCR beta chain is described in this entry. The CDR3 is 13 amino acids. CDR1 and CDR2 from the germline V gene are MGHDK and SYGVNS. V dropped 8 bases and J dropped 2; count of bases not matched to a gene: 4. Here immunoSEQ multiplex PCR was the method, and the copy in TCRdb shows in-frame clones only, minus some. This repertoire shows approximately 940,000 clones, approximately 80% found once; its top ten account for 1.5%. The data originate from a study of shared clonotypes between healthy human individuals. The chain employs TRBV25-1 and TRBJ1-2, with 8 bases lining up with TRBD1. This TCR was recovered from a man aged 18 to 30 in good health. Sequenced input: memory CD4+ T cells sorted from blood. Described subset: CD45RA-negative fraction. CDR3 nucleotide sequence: TGTGCCAGCGGCAGGACAGGGAACTATGGCTACACCTTC. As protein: CASGRTGNYGYTF.